What follows are 20 T cell receptor beta chains derived from one specimen sequenced in a study of CD8+ T cells in alopecia areata. Following RNA extraction, reverse transcription yielded cDNA that acted as the sequencing template. Sequencing was performed with immunoSEQ multiplex PCR; in TCRdb, only in-frame clones are kept and a portion is missing. The repertoire consists of roughly 150,000 clones, with about 53% occurring once and the leading ten covering approximately 19%. Here the sequenced sample was CD8+ T cells sorted from blood, taken at week 0. The receptors shown here come from a human donor with alopecia areata.

Only a few counts were recorded for this clone. This chain uses TRBV29-1 with TRBJ2-3; TRBD1 matches 8 bases. The CDR3 length is 13 residues. Trimming cost V 3 bases and J 4 bases; bases outside gene matches: 3. In germline, CDR1 is SQVTM, CDR2 ANQGSEA. CDR3 amino acids: CSVDSDRADTQYF. DNA for the CDR3: TGCAGCGTTGATTCGGACAGGGCAGATACGCAGTATTTT.

This sequence joins TRBV7-2 and TRBJ1-6, with 7 bases matching TRBD1. Germline CDR1 reads SGHTA; CDR2 reads FQGNSA. This CDR3 spans 15 amino acids. J was trimmed by 10 bases and V by 1 base; bases with no gene match: 7. CDR3 residues: CASSLVAQGYSPLHF. Here the CDR3 DNA reads TGTGCCAGCAGCTTAGTGGCACAGGGGTACTCACCCCTCCACTTT.

The V and J genes are TRBV7-9 and TRBJ1-1, with 7 bases lining up with TRBD1. J gave up 7 bases and V 5 bases, and 4 bases lay outside the gene matches. Germline CDR1 and CDR2: SEHNR and FQNEAQ (reference sequence). The CDR3 runs 12 residues. The CDR3 loop reads CASSSTGVEAFF. The DNA for the CDR3 is TGTGCCAGCAGCAGCACAGGGGTTGAAGCTTTCTTT.

About this clone itself: In the same sample, other DNA sequences code for this CDR3. The chain is built from TRBV15 and TRBJ2-3; D is possibly TRBD2 (6 bases). Germline-derived CDR1 and CDR2 are LNHNV and YYDKDF (reference sequence). The length of the CDR3 is 13 residues. The germline V and J ends were trimmed by 0 bases and 6 bases, with 7 bases remaining between them. CDR3 sequence (DNA): TGTGCCACCAGCAGAGACCGGGGGGATACGCAGTATTTT. The encoded protein is CATSRDRGDTQYF.

V gene TRBV4-3 combines with J gene TRBJ2-1; the match to TRBD2 covers 8 bases. The junction had 4 bases not matched to a gene; V was cut back by 1 base and J by 5 bases. Germline assignment: CDR1 LGHNA and CDR2 YSLEER. The CDR3 is 15 residues long. The CDR3 DNA sequence: TGCGCCAGCAGCCAAGGTGGGACTAGAGACAATGAGCAGTTCTTC. Protein sequence: CASSQGGTRDNEQFF.

This clone has only a few counts. The genes are TRBV29-1 and TRBJ2-3; TRBD1 aligns across 8 bases. J was trimmed by 2 bases and V by 4 bases; bases with no gene match: 2. CDR3 size: 13 residues. Germline CDR1 SQVTM, CDR2 ANQGSEA. The CDR3, as DNA: TGCAGCGTTGGGACAGGGAACACAGATACGCAGTATTTT. Protein: CSVGTGNTDTQYF.

CDR3 DNA sequence: TGCGCCAGCAGCTTGGGTCCGCCGGCGGCAGATACGCAGTATTTT. Translated: CASSLGPPAADTQYF. The rearrangement links TRBV5-1 to TRBJ2-3; D is undetermined. V lost 0 bases and J 4 bases, leaving 12 bases between the germline ends. CDR3 length: 15 residues. The germline gives CDR1 SGHRS, CDR2 YFSETQ.

This clone occurred once. The chain couples TRBV7-2 to TRBJ1-2; 9 bases agree with TRBD1. CDR3 size: 16 residues. V lost 6 bases, J lost 5 bases, and 13 bases stayed unmatched. The V gene's germline CDR1 is SGHTA and CDR2 FQGNSA. As DNA, the CDR3 is TGTGCCAGCAGAACCCTCCCGGGACAGGGCCGGTATGGCTACACCTTC. Translated: CASRTLPGQGRYGYTF.

The chain combines TRBV27 with TRBJ1-5; a possible D gene is TRBD1 (5 bases). This CDR3 is built from 12 residues. CDR1 is MNHEY, CDR2 SMNVEV, per germline (reference sequence). V lost 6 bases, J lost 5 bases, and 8 bases lay in between. In DNA form, the CDR3 reads TGTGCCAGCAGGACAGAGGATCAGCCCCAGCATTTT. It specifies CASRTEDQPQHF.

V gene TRBV10-3 combines with J gene TRBJ2-2; perhaps TRBD2 as D (6 bases). Trimming removed 5 bases from V and 5 bases from J, with 21 bases in between. The CDR3 consists of 17 residues. CDR1 and CDR2 from the germline V gene are ENHRY and SYGVKD. Here the CDR3 reads CAISKPGDFRGTGELFF. The CDR3 DNA reads TGTGCCATCAGTAAGCCCGGGGACTTCCGGGGGACCGGGGAGCTGTTTTTT.

This clone was seen only a few times. V is TRBV4-3 and J is TRBJ1-1, with 8 nucleotides matching TRBD1. V shed 4 bases, J shed 1 base, and the junction held 5 bases outside the gene matches. This CDR3 spans 15 amino acids. Germline CDR1 LGHNA, CDR2 YSLEER. In DNA form, the CDR3 reads TGCGCCAGCAGCCGCCTTCAGGGGGCGAACACTGAAGCTTTCTTT. Protein: CASSRLQGANTEAFF.

This clone was picked up a small number of times. The V call is TRBV30, the J call TRBJ2-7, with 8 positions matching TRBD1. J gave up 12 bases and V 1 base, and 8 bases lay outside the gene matches. This CDR3 spans 12 amino acids. The germline V gene has CDR1 GTSNPN and CDR2 SVGIG (reference sequence). The CDR3 nucleotides read TGTGCCTGGAGTGAAGTTGAGGACAGGGTGTACTTC. It translates to CAWSEVEDRVYF.

V gene TRBV5-6 combines with J gene TRBJ2-7, with TRBD1 matching over 7 bases. The CDR3 has 14 amino acids. Per the germline V gene, CDR1 is SGHDT and CDR2 is YYEEEE. V gave up 4 bases and J gave up 3 bases; unmatched junction bases: 7. CDR3 residues: CASSTNTGDYEQYF. In nucleotides, the CDR3 is TGTGCCAGCAGCACGAACACAGGGGACTACGAGCAGTACTTC.

A few counts support this clone. The rearrangement links TRBV29-1 to TRBJ2-3; a weak D match, TRBD2 (5 bases). The CDR3 totals 13 residues. Trimming pared 6 bases from V and 0 bases from J, leaving 10 bases between. CDR1 is SQVTM and CDR2 is ANQGSEA in the germline V gene. The CDR3 DNA sequence: TGCAGCGTCTTGTGGGAGAGCACAGATACGCAGTATTTT. Translating it yields CSVLWESTDTQYF.

V usage is TRBV2 and J usage is TRBJ1-1, with TRBD1 as a possible D gene (6 bases). CDR1 is SNHLY and CDR2 is FYNNEI in the germline V gene. This CDR3 is 14 amino acids long. V shed 2 bases and J shed 2 bases, with 9 bases lying between them. In DNA, the CDR3 is TGTGCCAGCAGTGAAATCGGGACAAACACTGAAGCTTTCTTT. This gives the protein CASSEIGTNTEAFF. Full variable domain (missing parts from reference TRBV2 and TRBJ1-1): EPEVTQTPSHQVTQMGQEVILRCVPISNHLYFYWYRQILGQKVEFLVSFYNNEISEKSEIFDDQFSVERPDGSNFTLKIRSTKLEDSAMYFCASSEIGTNTEAFFGQGTRLTVV.

The V gene is TRBV11-2, the J gene TRBJ2-3, with TRBD1 identical over 7 bases. This CDR3 comprises 15 residues. Per germline, CDR1 SGHAT and CDR2 FQNNGV. After removal of 5 bases from V and 3 bases from J, the junction contained 8 bases not matched to a gene. The DNA for the CDR3 is TGTGCCAGCAGCCCCGGGGCAGGGGGAACAGATACGCAGTATTTT. The encoded protein is CASSPGAGGTDTQYF.

The chain combines TRBV4-3 with TRBJ1-1, with 7 nucleotides matching TRBD1. Per the germline V gene, CDR1 is LGHNA and CDR2 is YSLEER. This CDR3 region has 12 residues. V lost 2 bases and J lost 10; bases outside the gene matches: 4. The CDR3: CASSQQGDAAFF. In DNA form, the CDR3 reads TGCGCCAGCAGCCAACAGGGGGATGCAGCTTTCTTT.

The CDR3 sequence: CASSEAGGLAEGDTQYF. CDR3 DNA: TGTGCCAGCAGTGAAGCTGGGGGACTAGCGGAAGGAGATACGCAGTATTTT. The rearrangement joins TRBV2 to TRBJ2-3, with 11 bases fitting TRBD2. CDR1 and CDR2 from the germline V gene are SNHLY and FYNNEI. The ends lost 0 bases at V and 5 bases at J; junction bases unmatched: 7. CDR3 length equals 17 residues. The entire variable domain, with the rest obtained from reference TRBV2 and TRBJ2-3, is as follows: EPEVTQTPSHQVTQMGQEVILRCVPISNHLYFYWYRQILGQKVEFLVSFYNNEISEKSEIFDDQFSVERPDGSNFTLKIRSTKLEDSAMYFCASSEAGGLAEGDTQYFGPGTRLTVL.

This clone was picked up a small number of times. The chain is built from TRBV25-1 and TRBJ1-1; D ambiguous. Trimming left V 4 bases short and J 8 bases short, with 14 bases between. Looked up from germline, CDR1 is MGHDK and CDR2 is SYGVNS. CDR3 length: 13 amino acids. The DNA for the CDR3 is TGTGCCAGCAGTGTGAAGATGGGTGAGGAAGCTTTCTTT. It specifies CASSVKMGEEAFF.

The chain combines TRBV27 with TRBJ1-6; D ambiguous. V lost 3 bases, J lost 13 bases, and 13 bases lay in between. The CDR3 contains 13 residues. Germline V gene data show CDR1 as MNHEY and CDR2 as SMNVEV (reference sequence). CDR3 region: CASSLPEGGPLHF. The CDR3 DNA sequence: TGTGCCAGCAGTTTGCCGGAAGGCGGGCCCCTCCACTTT.